A single sample is the source of the 8 T cell receptor beta chains below, sequenced in a study of glioma-infiltrating T cells after dendritic cell vaccination. Indicated time point: after dendritic cell vaccination, including at tumor progression/relapse. The method was immunoSEQ multiplex PCR; TCRdb's version includes in-frame clones alone and lacks a portion of them. Of about 65,000 clones listed, approximately 86% are singletons. Sample: blood, taken after dendritic cell vaccination. These receptors all stem from a human donor with glioblastoma.

The J gene is TRBJ2-5, the V gene TRBV7-2, with D maybe TRBD1 (6 bases). Trimming took off 1 base at V and 1 base at J, with 13 bases between the two ends. The CDR3 has 16 amino acids. Germline V CDR1 and CDR2: SGHTA, FQGNSA. The CDR3 bases are TGTGCCAGCAGCTTAGTTGCAGGGGCCATCCAAGAGACCCAGTACTTC. Translating it yields CASSLVAGAIQETQYF.

This CDR3 is CATSVTSGSGGRTDTQYF. CDR3 DNA: TGTGCCACCAGCGTAACTAGCGGGAGTGGGGGTCGGACAGATACGCAGTATTTT. This chain uses TRBV15 with TRBJ2-3; 11 positions match TRBD2. Trimming at V came to 5 bases and at J to 3 bases, leaving 13 bases not matched to a gene. The CDR3 has 18 amino acids. The germline CDR1 and CDR2 sequences are LNHNV and YYDKDF (reference sequence). The entire variable domain, with the rest obtained from reference TRBV15 and TRBJ2-3, is as follows: DAMVIQNPRYQVTQFGKPVTLSCSQTLNHNVMYWYQQKSSQAPKLLFHYYDKDFNNEADTPDNFQSRRPNTSFCFLDIRSPGLGDTAMYLCATSVTSGSGGRTDTQYFGPGTRLTVL.

The table lists this clone with a few counts. The genes are TRBV4-3 and TRBJ2-1, with a weak D call TRBD1 (7 bases). The CDR3 has 15 amino acids. Per germline, CDR1 LGHNA and CDR2 YSLEER. V lost 0 bases and J lost 3, with 9 bases in between. CDR3 in amino acids: CASSQDRGDYNEQFF. In DNA, the CDR3 is TGCGCCAGCAGCCAAGACAGGGGGGACTACAATGAGCAGTTCTTC.

The rearrangement joins TRBV7-2 to TRBJ1-1; a possible D gene is TRBD1 (5 bases). The CDR3 is 14 residues long. The V end was cut by 5 bases, the J end by 0 bases, with 10 bases between. Germline CDR1 and CDR2: SGHTA and FQGNSA. CDR3 amino acids: CASSPGLLNTEAFF. CDR3 coding DNA: TGTGCCAGCAGCCCGGGACTTCTGAACACTGAAGCTTTCTTT.

CDR3 region: CASSEATGQGGGYGYTF. The CDR3 coding sequence is TGTGCCAGCAGTGAAGCGACAGGACAGGGGGGCGGCTATGGCTACACCTTC. This sequence joins TRBV2 and TRBJ1-2; 10 bases are a match to TRBD1. CDR3 length: 17 amino acids. Germline V gene sequence: CDR1 SNHLY, CDR2 FYNNEI. After removal of 0 bases from V and 4 bases from J, the junction contained 8 bases not matched to a gene.

V gene TRBV27 combines with J gene TRBJ2-7; 7 positions match TRBD1. The CDR3 covers 15 residues. Germline loops: CDR1 MNHEY, CDR2 SMNVEV (reference sequence). J was trimmed by 3 bases and V by 6 bases; bases with no gene match: 11. The CDR3 sequence: CASSRSGTVNYEQYF. The CDR3 DNA reads TGTGCCAGCAGCCGATCCGGGACAGTAAACTACGAGCAGTACTTC.

The V gene is TRBV4-3, the J gene TRBJ2-5; D is possibly TRBD1 (5 bases). The CDR3 has 16 amino acids. Trimming removed 3 bases from V and 0 bases from J, with 14 bases in between. From germline, CDR1 is LGHNA and CDR2 YSLEER. CDR3 sequence reads: CASSQMLSRDQETQYF. DNA for the CDR3: TGCGCCAGCAGCCAGATGCTAAGCAGGGACCAAGAGACCCAGTACTTC.

In its sample, this clone was seen once. V gene TRBV5-1 combines with J gene TRBJ2-5; 12 bases agree with TRBD2. V shed 0 bases and J 4 bases; nucleotides not matched to a gene: 7. The CDR3 length is 17 residues. Germline CDR1 and CDR2: SGHRS and YFSETQ. Here the CDR3 reads CASSLAPSGRGGETQYF. The CDR3 nucleotides are TGCGCCAGCAGCTTGGCACCTAGCGGGAGGGGGGGAGAGACCCAGTACTTC.